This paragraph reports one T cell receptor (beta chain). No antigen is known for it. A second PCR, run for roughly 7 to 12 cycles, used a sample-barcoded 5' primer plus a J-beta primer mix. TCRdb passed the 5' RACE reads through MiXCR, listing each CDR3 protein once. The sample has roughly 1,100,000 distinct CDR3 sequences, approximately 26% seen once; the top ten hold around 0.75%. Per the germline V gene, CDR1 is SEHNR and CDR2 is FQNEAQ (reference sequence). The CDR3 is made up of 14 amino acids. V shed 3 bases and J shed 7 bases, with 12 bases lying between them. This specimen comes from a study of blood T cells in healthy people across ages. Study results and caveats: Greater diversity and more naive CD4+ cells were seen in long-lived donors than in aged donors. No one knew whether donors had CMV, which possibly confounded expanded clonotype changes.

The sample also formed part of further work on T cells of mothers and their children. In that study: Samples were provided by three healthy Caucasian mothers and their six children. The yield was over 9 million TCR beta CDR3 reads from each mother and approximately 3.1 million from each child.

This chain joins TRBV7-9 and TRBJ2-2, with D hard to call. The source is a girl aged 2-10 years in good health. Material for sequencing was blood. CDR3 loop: CASSFPRAGGELFF. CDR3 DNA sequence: TGTGCCAGCAGCTTCCCCCGGGCAGGCGGGGAGCTGTTTTTT.